Sequencing of this T cell receptor beta chain was carried out in a study of human T cells and chemical hapten exposure. The sample holds many counts of this clonotype. TCRdb fed the RACE reads into MiXCR, producing one record per CDR3 protein. The sample has 75,000 to 90,000 distinct CDR3 sequences, 8.5% to 12% seen once; the top ten hold 5%. This CDR3 comprises 20 residues. The junction had 11 bases not matched to a gene; V was cut back by 1 base and J by 2 bases. Germline values: CDR1 SEHNR, CDR2 FQNEAQ (reference sequence). The time point is: patch test 2, 6 weeks after DPC sensitization. Treatment in this sample: therapeutic diphenylcyclopropenone sensitization with weekly scalp DPC.

The clonotype comes from a woman aged 45-65 years with alopecia areata. Some clones in this sample may be carry-over from other donors' samples. This chain connects TRBV7-9 to TRBJ2-1; 13 bases map to TRBD2. This specimen was whole blood, taken in connection with sensitization to the hapten diphenylcyclopropenone (DPC). The CDR3 DNA sequence: TGTGCCAGCAGCTTAGGAGGGTACGGGACTAGCGGGAAGCCCTACAATGAGCAGTTCTTC. Its translation: CASSLGGYGTSGKPYNEQFF.